The 7 T cell receptor beta chains below all came from one sample that was sequenced in a study of control samples from healthy donors and cancer patients. The method was immunoSEQ multiplex PCR; TCRdb's version includes in-frame clones alone and lacks a portion of them. The profile shows about 89,000 clones, approximately 81% of them singletons. Input material: blood. All receptors come from a woman in her thirties or forties in good health.

This clone showed up just once. This chain links TRBV12-5 with TRBJ2-7; D possibly matches TRBD1 or TRBD2 (5 bases each). The V and J ends lost 6 bases and 2 bases respectively, with 14 bases between them. Germline values: CDR1 LGHNT, CDR2 FRNRAP. The CDR3 runs 14 residues. In nucleotides, the CDR3 is TGTGCTAGTGGCCCCGCCGGGGCCGCCTACGAGCAGTACTTC. Translated, it gives CASGPAGAAYEQYF.

The rearrangement joins TRBV15 to TRBJ1-2; 7 nucleotides align to TRBD1. Germline V CDR1 and CDR2: LNHNV, YYDKDF (reference sequence). V was pared by 6 bases and J by 3 bases, with 7 bases of the junction left unmatched. This CDR3 comprises 14 residues. DNA of the CDR3: TGTGCCACCAGTGCCACAGGGGTTGACTATGGCTACACCTTC. This encodes CATSATGVDYGYTF.

The rearrangement links TRBV10-3 to TRBJ2-7; the match to TRBD2 covers 8 bases. The CDR3 has 14 amino acids. J was trimmed by 5 bases and V by 0 bases; bases with no gene match: 3. Germline CDR1 and CDR2: ENHRY and SYGVKD. CDR3 protein: CAISESTSEDEQYF. The CDR3 DNA follows: TGTGCCATCAGTGAGTCGACTAGCGAGGACGAGCAGTACTTC.

The chain carries TRBV12-5 and TRBJ1-3; D is uncertain. V was shortened by 1 base and J by 0 bases, with 10 bases between the two germline ends. This CDR3 region has 16 residues. Germline assignment: CDR1 LGHNT and CDR2 FRNRAP. The DNA for the CDR3 is TGTGCTAGTGGTTTGGCGGTAGGGAGCTCTGGAAACACCATATATTTT. Its translation is CASGLAVGSSGNTIYF.

CDR3 sequence reads: CASSLGTENYGYTF. The CDR3 bases are TGCGCCAGCAGTCTTGGGACTGAGAACTATGGCTACACCTTC. This sequence joins TRBV10-1 and TRBJ1-2, with D possibly matching TRBD1 (5 bases). The CDR3 has 14 amino acids. The germline V and J ends were trimmed by 5 bases and 2 bases, with 12 bases remaining between them. The germline V gene encodes CDR1 WNHNN and CDR2 SYGVQD (reference sequence).

The chain joins TRBV11-2 to TRBJ2-5; 8 bases agree with TRBD2. J lost 3 bases, V lost 5 bases, and 14 bases had no gene match. The V gene's germline CDR1 is SGHAT and CDR2 FQNNGV. The CDR3 length is 17 residues. The CDR3 DNA sequence: TGTGCCAGCAGCCCCATGGGGGGCGGGGGGTTGGAAGAGACCCAGTACTTC. Amino acid sequence: CASSPMGGGGLEETQYF.

The chain has TRBV6-6 and TRBJ2-1; a possible D gene is TRBD2 (6 bases). This CDR3 has 15 amino acids. CDR1 and CDR2 (germline): MNHNY, SVGAGI (reference sequence). V dropped 6 bases and J dropped 6 bases, with 18 bases sitting between them. The DNA of the CDR3 is TGTGCCAGCAGCCCCGGGACGCCCGGGGGCAATGAGCAGTTCTTC. Translation gives CASSPGTPGGNEQFF.